This T cell receptor beta chain is drawn from a study of cytotoxic CD8 clonotypes in ibrutinib-treated CLL. Study as a whole: Response sampling took place at median approximately eleven months of treatment, range 6 to 36. General study results and limits: There were few public clonotypes, and on treatment they contracted or stayed stable. An increase in clonality occurred at ibrutinib response, followed by a return toward baseline at progression. Baseline clonality, higher than in age-matched healthy donors, tracked circulating CD8+ T-cell counts.

Points on this clone: The antigen remains undetermined.

V was pared by 4 bases and J by 1 base, with 12 bases of the junction left unmatched. The germline V gene has CDR1 SGHTA and CDR2 FQGNSA. This CDR3 spans 18 amino acids. Sequenced by immunoSEQ multiplex PCR; TCRdb stores in-frame clones only, minus some. The sample lists 200,000 or so clones, approximately 70% occurring once. The receptor comes from a human donor with chronic lymphocytic leukemia. The J gene is TRBJ2-2, the V gene TRBV7-2; TRBD2 agrees at 7 bases. The sequences come from PBMCs, collected after 12 months of ibrutinib treatment. The CDR3 region has the DNA TGTGCCAGCAGCTACGGCGGGCTAGCGGAGAAGAACACCGGGGAGCTGTTTTTT. Translated, it gives CASSYGGLAEKNTGELFF.